This TCR beta chain is drawn from a study of identical twins. Points from the study as a whole: A lower insertion count was a feature of abundant cord blood beta clonotypes, with no such feature in memory repertoires. Out-of-frame alpha sequences shared by twins showed excess low generation probability. Invariant MAIT and iNKT cells may have partly biased zero-insertion analyses.

Points on this clonotype: The antigen remains unidentified.

V dropped 3 bases and J dropped 3 bases, with 18 bases sitting between them. The CDR3 covers 16 residues. Looked up from germline, CDR1 is MGHDK and CDR2 is SYGVNS. A universal primer binding site was introduced by template switching. The final cDNA contained unique molecular identifiers. TCRdb passed the 5' RACE reads through MiXCR, listing each CDR3 protein once. This table has 1.5 million or so distinct CDR3 sequences, about 32% appearing once. The chain employs TRBV25-1 and TRBJ2-7, with D perhaps matching TRBD2 (6 bases). The clonotype was recovered from a newborn girl in good health. Sequenced material: cord blood. CDR3 DNA: TGTGCCAGCAGTGAGCCCCAGGAGGGAAAAGACTACGAGCAGTACTTC. The encoded protein is CASSEPQEGKDYEQYF.